Each of the 14 T cell receptor beta chains below was sequenced from the same sample in a study of CD8 T cells in ankylosing spondylitis (TCRdb year 2017). Library preparation was by 5' RACE. The run used an Illumina HiSeq 2500. TCRdb reran the public reads through fastp at Q25 and MiXCR, keeping productive beta chains. Rows with a matching CDR3 protein are joined into one entry that keeps the most common DNA and genes. The sample contains under 450,000 distinct CDR3 sequences, 20% to 25% of them found a single time. The ten largest clonotypes hold 13% of the sample. Material for sequencing was blood, either unsorted or a sorted T cell fraction (not recorded which). The receptors stem from a male donor with ankylosing spondylitis or in good health (not recorded which).

The rearrangement links TRBV6-4 to TRBJ2-1; D perhaps matches TRBD2 (5 bases). CDR1 is MRHNA and CDR2 is SNTAGT in the germline V gene. The CDR3 length is 13 residues. Deletions cut 2 bases from V and 10 bases from J, with 12 bases between. CDR3: CASSDPLAGEQFF. For the CDR3, the DNA is TGTGCCAGCAGTGACCCTCTAGCTGGGGAGCAGTTCTTC.

This clonotype showed up just a few times. The V gene is TRBV27, the J gene TRBJ2-7, with D uncertain. V lost 5 bases, J lost 5 bases, and 10 bases lay in between. Germline V lookup: CDR1 MNHEY, CDR2 SMNVEV (reference sequence). The CDR3 runs 12 residues. CDR3 sequence reads: CASSIAGDEQYF. CDR3 DNA sequence: TGTGCCAGCAGTATCGCCGGAGACGAGCAGTACTTC.

The gene calls are TRBV11-2 and TRBJ2-2; 7 bases are shared with TRBD1. The CDR3 is 14 residues long. J was trimmed by 3 bases and V by 4 bases; bases with no gene match: 2. The V gene's germline CDR1 is SGHAT and CDR2 FQNNGV. The CDR3, as DNA: TGTGCCAGCAGCTGGGACAGCTACACCGGGGAGCTGTTTTTT. Translating it yields CASSWDSYTGELFF. The full variable domain, completed using reference TRBV11-2 and TRBJ2-2, is EAGVAQSPRYKIIEKRQSVAFWCNPISGHATLYWYQQILGQGPKLLIQFQNNGVVDDSQLPKDRFSAERLKGVDSTLKIQPAKLEDSAVYLCASSWDSYTGELFFGEGSRLTVL.

There are a few counts of this clonotype. The chain combines TRBV7-3 with TRBJ2-3, with 11 bases identical to TRBD2. The V segment lost 2 bases and the J segment 2 bases; nucleotides outside the gene matches: 12. Germline CDR1 and CDR2: SGHTA and FQGTGA. The CDR3 spans 19 residues. DNA of the CDR3: TGTGCCAGCAGCTTATCTAGTTGGGGACTAGCGGAGAACACAGATACGCAGTATTTT. It yields the protein CASSLSSWGLAENTDTQYF.

This clonotype was recorded once. The gene calls are TRBV10-3 and TRBJ2-3; D is ambiguous. The V gene's germline CDR1 is ENHRY and CDR2 SYGVKD. Trimming took 0 bases from V and 6 from J, leaving 7 bases between them. There are 13 residues in the CDR3. Here the CDR3 reads CAISESSRDTQYF. The CDR3 nucleotides read TGTGCCATCAGTGAGTCCTCGAGGGATACGCAGTATTTT.

This clonotype was detected only a few times. The chain combines TRBV29-1 with TRBJ2-7; tentatively, D is TRBD1 or TRBD2 (5 bases each). Looked up from germline, CDR1 is SQVTM and CDR2 is ANQGSEA. This CDR3 has 13 residues. The ends were cut back, 6 bases at V and 4 bases at J, with 16 bases in the middle. CDR3 DNA: TGCAGCGTGCAGGGACCCGACCTATACGAGCAGTACTTC. This translates into CSVQGPDLYEQYF.

This sequence joins TRBV4-1 and TRBJ2-1; no definite D call. V was shortened by 1 base and J by 7 bases, with 11 bases between the two germline ends. This CDR3 comprises 14 residues. Germline CDR1 MGHRA, CDR2 YSYEKL. CDR3 coding DNA: TGCGCCAGCAGCCAAGCCGTCGGATATAATGAGCAGTTCTTC. It encodes CASSQAVGYNEQFF.

This clonotype was found a few times. The chain has TRBV5-5 and TRBJ2-3; a weak D match, TRBD2 (7 bases). The V and J ends lost 4 bases and 3 bases respectively, with 18 bases between them. Germline V lookup: CDR1 SGHKS, CDR2 YYEKEE (reference sequence). The CDR3 spans 16 residues. CDR3 residues: CASSRGLADLTDTQYF. CDR3 sequence (DNA): TGTGCCAGCAGCCGGGGGCTAGCGGATCTAACAGATACGCAGTATTTT.

This clonotype was picked up a small number of times. CDR3 loop: CASSGGLFNEQFF. Here the CDR3 DNA reads TGCGCCAGCAGCGGGGGACTATTCAATGAGCAGTTCTTC. The chain combines TRBV10-2 with TRBJ2-1; TRBD2 aligns across 7 bases. The CDR3 is 13 amino acids. From germline, CDR1 is WSHSY and CDR2 SAAADI. After removal of 6 bases from V and 6 bases from J, the junction contained 5 bases not matched to a gene.

This clonotype came up a few times. The chain recombines TRBV29-1 with TRBJ2-3, with D unresolved. Germline CDR1 is SQVTM and CDR2 is ANQGSEA. The V end was cut by 2 bases, the J end by 0 bases, with 9 bases between. This CDR3 comprises 14 residues. In nucleotides, the CDR3 is TGCAGCGTTGAATCTGGAGATAGCACAGATACGCAGTATTTT. Translation: CSVESGDSTDTQYF.

This chain connects TRBV7-8 to TRBJ2-1; no definite D call. This CDR3 is 12 amino acids long. CDR1 and CDR2 from the germline V gene are SGHVS and FQNEAQ. The ends were cut back, 3 bases at V and 8 bases at J, with 8 bases in the middle. CDR3 residues: CASSLWDHEQFF. The DNA of the CDR3 is TGTGCCAGCAGCTTGTGGGATCATGAGCAGTTCTTC. Looking up the rest from reference TRBV7-8 and TRBJ2-1 gives the full variable domain: GAGVSQSPRYKVAKRGQDVALRCDPISGHVSLFWYQQALGQGPEFLTYFQNEAQLDKSGLPSDRFFAERPEGSVSTLKIQRTQQEDSAVYLCASSLWDHEQFFGPGTRLTVL.

This clonotype has just a few counts. This sequence joins TRBV13 and TRBJ1-3, with unresolved D. Trimming took off 5 bases at V and 3 bases at J, with 8 bases between the two ends. CDR1 and CDR2 (germline): PRHDT, FYEKMQ (reference sequence). The CDR3 spans 13 residues. In nucleotides, the CDR3 is TGTGCCAGCAGCCCTGGCGGTGGAAACACCATATATTTT. Amino acid sequence: CASSPGGGNTIYF.

This sequence joins TRBV5-1 and TRBJ1-6; D unclear. The CDR3 length is 13 residues. Trimming took 1 base from V and 10 from J, leaving 9 bases between them. In germline, CDR1 is SGHRS, CDR2 YFSETQ. CDR3 nucleotides: TGCGCCAGCAGCTTGAGTAGTAGGTCACCCCTCCACTTT. As protein: CASSLSSRSPLHF.

This clonotype was seen a handful of times. The chain couples TRBV20-1 to TRBJ1-5, with D uncertain. The V end lost 1 base, the J end lost 6 bases, and 13 bases lay between the germline ends. Germline lookup yields CDR1 DFQATT and CDR2 SNEGSKA (reference sequence). This CDR3 has 14 residues. CDR3 loop: CSARVRAGPQPQHF. CDR3 in DNA: TGCAGTGCTAGAGTACGGGCGGGTCCTCAGCCCCAGCATTTT.